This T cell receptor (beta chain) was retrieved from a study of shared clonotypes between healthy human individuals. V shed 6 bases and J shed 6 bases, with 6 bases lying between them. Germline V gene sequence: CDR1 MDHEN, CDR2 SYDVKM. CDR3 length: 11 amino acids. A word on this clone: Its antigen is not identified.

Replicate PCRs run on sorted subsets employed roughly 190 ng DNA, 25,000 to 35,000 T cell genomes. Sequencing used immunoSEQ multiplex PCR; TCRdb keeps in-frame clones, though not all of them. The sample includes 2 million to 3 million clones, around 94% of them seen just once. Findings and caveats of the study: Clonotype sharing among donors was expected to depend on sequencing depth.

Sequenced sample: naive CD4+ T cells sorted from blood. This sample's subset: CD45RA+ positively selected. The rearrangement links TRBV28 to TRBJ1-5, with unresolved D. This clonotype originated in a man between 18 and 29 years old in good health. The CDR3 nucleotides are TGTGCCAGCAGCTTCAGTCAGCCCCAGCATTTT. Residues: CASSFSQPQHF.